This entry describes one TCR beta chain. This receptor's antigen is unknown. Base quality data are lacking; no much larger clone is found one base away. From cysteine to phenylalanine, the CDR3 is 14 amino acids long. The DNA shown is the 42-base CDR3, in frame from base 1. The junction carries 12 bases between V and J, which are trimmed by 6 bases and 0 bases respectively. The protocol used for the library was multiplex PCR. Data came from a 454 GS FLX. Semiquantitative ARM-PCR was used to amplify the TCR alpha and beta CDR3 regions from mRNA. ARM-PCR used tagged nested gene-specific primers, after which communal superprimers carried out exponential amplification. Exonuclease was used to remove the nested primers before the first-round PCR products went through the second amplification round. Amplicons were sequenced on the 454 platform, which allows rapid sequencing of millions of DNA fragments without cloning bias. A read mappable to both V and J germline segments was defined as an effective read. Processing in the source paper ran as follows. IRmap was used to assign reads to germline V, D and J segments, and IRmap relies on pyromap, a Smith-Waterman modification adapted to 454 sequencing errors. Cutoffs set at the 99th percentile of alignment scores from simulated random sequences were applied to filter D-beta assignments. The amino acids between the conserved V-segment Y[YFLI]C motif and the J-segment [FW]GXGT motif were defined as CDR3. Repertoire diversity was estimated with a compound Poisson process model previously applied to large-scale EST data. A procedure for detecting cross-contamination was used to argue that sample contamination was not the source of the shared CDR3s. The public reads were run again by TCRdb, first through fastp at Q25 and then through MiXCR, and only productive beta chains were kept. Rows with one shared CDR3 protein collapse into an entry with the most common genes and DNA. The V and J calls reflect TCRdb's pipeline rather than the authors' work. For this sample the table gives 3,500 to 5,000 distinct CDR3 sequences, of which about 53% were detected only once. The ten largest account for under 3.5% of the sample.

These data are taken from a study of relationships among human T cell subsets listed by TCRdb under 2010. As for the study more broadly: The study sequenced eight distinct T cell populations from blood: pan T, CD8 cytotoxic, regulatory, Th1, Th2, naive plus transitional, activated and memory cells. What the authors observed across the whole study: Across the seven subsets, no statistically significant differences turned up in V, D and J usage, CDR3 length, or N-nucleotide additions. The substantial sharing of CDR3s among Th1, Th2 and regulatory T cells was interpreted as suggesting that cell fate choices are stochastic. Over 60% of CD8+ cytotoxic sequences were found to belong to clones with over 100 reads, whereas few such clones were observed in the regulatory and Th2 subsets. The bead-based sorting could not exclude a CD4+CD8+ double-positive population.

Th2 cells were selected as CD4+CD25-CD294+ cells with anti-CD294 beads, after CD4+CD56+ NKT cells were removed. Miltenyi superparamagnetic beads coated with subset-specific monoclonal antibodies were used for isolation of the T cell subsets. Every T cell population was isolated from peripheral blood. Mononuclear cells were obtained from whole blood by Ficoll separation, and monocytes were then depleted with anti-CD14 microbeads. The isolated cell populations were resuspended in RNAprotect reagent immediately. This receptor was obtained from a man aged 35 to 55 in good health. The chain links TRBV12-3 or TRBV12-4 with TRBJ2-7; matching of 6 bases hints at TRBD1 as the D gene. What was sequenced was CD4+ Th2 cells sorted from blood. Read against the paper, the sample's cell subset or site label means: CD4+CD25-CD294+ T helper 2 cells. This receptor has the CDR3 CASRYNRDSYEQYF. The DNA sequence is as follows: TGTGCCAGCAGATATAACAGGGACTCCTACGAGCAGTACTTC.